The 23 T cell receptor beta chains presented below share a single source sample, sequenced in a study of T cells in Graves' hyperthyroidism and ophthalmopathy. Amplified TCR beta CDR3 regions derived from RNA transcripts. First-round RT-PCR with HTBI primers amplified the TCR CDR3 region. TCRdb reprocessed the multiplex PCR reads with MiXCR, giving one entry per CDR3 protein. The sample lists roughly 180,000 distinct CDR3 sequences, over 15% seen once, with approximately 28% in the top ten. The sample consisted of blood. These TCRs come from a woman between 50 and 59 years old with Graves' hyperthyroidism.

This clonotype has ten or more counts. The V gene is TRBV7-8, the J gene TRBJ1-2, with no clear D. CDR3 length: 14 amino acids. Germline V gives CDR1 SGHVS, CDR2 FQNEAQ. V shed 4 bases and J shed 4 bases, with 13 bases lying between them. DNA of the CDR3: TGTGCCAGCAGCTCCGCGTGGTCAGTCTATGGCTACACCTTC. Translated: CASSSAWSVYGYTF.

This clonotype was seen only a few times. The chain is built from TRBV5-4 and TRBJ2-1; 14 nucleotides align to TRBD2. The CDR3 has 18 amino acids. Germline CDR1 reads SGHNT; CDR2 reads YYREEE (reference sequence). V lost 2 bases to trimming and J lost 9 bases; unmatched junction nucleotides: 13. CDR3 bases: TGTGCCAGCAGCTTCTCCGCCTCCGGGACTAGCGGGGGTAGTGAGCAGTTCTTC. It translates to CASSFSASGTSGGSEQFF. The complete variable domain, with remaining parts taken from reference TRBV5-4 and TRBJ2-1, reads ETGVTQSPTHLIKTRGQQVTLRCSSQSGHNTVSWYQQALGQGPQFIFQYYREEENGRGNFPPRFSGLQFPNYSSELNVNALELDDSALYLCASSFSASGTSGGSEQFFGPGTRLTVL.

V gene TRBV7-9 combines with J gene TRBJ2-1; 9 bases fit TRBD2. Germline V gene lookup returns CDR1 SEHNR and CDR2 FQNEAQ (reference sequence). The length of the CDR3 is 17 residues. Losses at the gene ends were 2 bases for V and 9 bases for J; bases not matched to a gene: 14. The CDR3 nucleotides are TGTGCCAGCAGCTTAACGTGGCGGGAGGGCACCTATGGTGAGCAGTTCTTC. It codes for CASSLTWREGTYGEQFF.

This clonotype has at least ten counts. The CDR3 DNA reads as TGTGCCTCCGGCGGGCCGCAGACCAACTATGGCTACACCTTC. The encoded protein is CASGGPQTNYGYTF. The V gene is TRBV10-3, the J gene TRBJ1-2; D gene ambiguous. Trimming pared 11 bases from V and 2 bases from J, leaving 18 bases between. The germline gives CDR1 ENHRY, CDR2 SYGVKD. The CDR3 length is 14 residues.

This clonotype appeared a few times. The rearrangement links TRBV4-1 to TRBJ2-7, with 8 bases aligning to TRBD2. The germline V gene has CDR1 MGHRA and CDR2 YSYEKL. The CDR3 length is 16 residues. J gave up 0 bases and V 0 bases, and 4 bases lay outside the gene matches. In DNA form, the CDR3 reads TGCGCCAGCAGCCAAGACATAGCGGGACCCTCCTACGAGCAGTACTTC. Amino acids: CASSQDIAGPSYEQYF.

This clonotype has at least ten counts. This chain joins TRBV20-1 and TRBJ1-1; a weak D match, TRBD1 (5 bases). The CDR3 is made up of 14 amino acids. The V gene lost 1 base and the J gene lost 5 bases, with 14 bases spanning the gap. The V gene's germline CDR1 is DFQATT and CDR2 SNEGSKA (reference sequence). CDR3 loop: CSARGGGGITEAFF. CDR3 sequence (DNA): TGCAGTGCTAGAGGTGGGGGGGGAATAACTGAAGCTTTCTTT.

This clonotype was seen many times. The chain employs TRBV6-1 and TRBJ2-1, with D maybe TRBD2 (8 bases). This CDR3 is 18 amino acids long. Per the germline V gene, CDR1 is MNHNS and CDR2 is SASEGT. Trimming removed 6 bases from V and 3 bases from J, with 24 bases in between. The CDR3 is CASSPRGSSGGLYNEQFF. Here the CDR3 DNA reads TGTGCCAGCAGCCCCAGGGGGTCGAGCGGGGGTCTCTACAATGAGCAGTTCTTC.

In this sample, this clonotype turned up many times. The chain joins TRBV3-1 to TRBJ2-1; 8 bases line up with TRBD2. CDR1 and CDR2 (germline): LGHDT, YNNKEL (reference sequence). This CDR3 comprises 12 residues. V gave up 6 bases and J gave up 9 bases; unmatched junction bases: 4. This CDR3 reads CASSHSGAEQFF. The DNA of the CDR3 is TGTGCCAGCAGTCATAGCGGGGCTGAGCAGTTCTTC.

Many counts were recorded for this clonotype. This chain uses TRBV7-9 with TRBJ1-2, with D perhaps matching TRBD1 (5 bases). V dropped 2 bases and J dropped 5 bases, with 6 bases sitting between them. CDR1 and CDR2 from the germline V gene are SEHNR and FQNEAQ (reference sequence). The CDR3 is 12 residues long. The CDR3 region is CASSLWGYGYTF. The DNA for the CDR3 is TGTGCCAGCAGCTTATGGGGGTATGGCTACACCTTC.

Only a few counts were recorded for this clonotype. V and J are TRBV4-3 and TRBJ2-7; tentatively, D is TRBD2 (5 bases). CDR3 length equals 16 residues. CDR1 LGHNA and CDR2 YSLEER come from the germline V gene. V was shortened by 0 bases and J by 0 bases, with 12 bases between the two germline ends. The CDR3 nucleotides read TGCGCCAGCAGCCAAGATCCCCAGCGGCCCTCCTACGAGCAGTACTTC. This sequence encodes CASSQDPQRPSYEQYF.

In this sample, this clonotype turned up a few times. Germline is not matched at one junction end, which may reflect a read error. The chain employs TRBV7-7 and TRBJ2-5; TRBD2 aligns across 9 bases. The CDR3 covers 16 residues. Germline V gene sequence: CDR1 SSHAT, CDR2 FNYEAQ (reference sequence). In nucleotides, the CDR3 is TGTGCTAGCAGCTTATATAGCGGGGGAGGCCAAGAGACCCAGTACTTC. Its translation is CASSLYSGGGQETQYF.

This clonotype was picked up many times. This rearrangement joins TRBV10-1 to TRBJ2-7; no clear D gene. V lost 3 bases, J lost 5 bases, and 11 bases lay in between. Germline V gives CDR1 WNHNN, CDR2 SYGVQD (reference sequence). The CDR3 totals 13 residues. In DNA form, the CDR3 reads TGCGCCAGCAGTGATGTTAGGGTCCACGAGCAGTACTTC. Its translation is CASSDVRVHEQYF.

The table lists this clonotype with a few counts. The genes are TRBV9 and TRBJ2-1; 11 nucleotides agree with TRBD2. The CDR3 length is 15 residues. The J segment lost 10 bases and the V segment lost 0 bases, leaving 6 bases of the junction unmatched. Germline CDR1 is SGDLS and CDR2 is YYNGEE. CDR3 sequence (DNA): TGTGCCAGCAGCGTAGTTAGCGGGGGGGCCGGGGAGCAGTTCTTC. This sequence encodes CASSVVSGGAGEQFF.

The sample holds many counts of this clonotype. CDR3 amino acids: CSGGTGGSTEAFF. CDR3 nucleotides: TGCAGTGGGGGGACAGGGGGTTCCACTGAAGCTTTCTTT. The chain recombines TRBV20-1 with TRBJ1-1; 11 positions agree with TRBD1. Germline CDR1 reads DFQATT; CDR2 reads SNEGSKA (reference sequence). This CDR3 has 13 amino acids. J was trimmed by 4 bases and V by 7 bases; bases with no gene match: 5.

The sample holds many counts of this clonotype. This sequence joins TRBV7-9 and TRBJ2-7; weak D call: TRBD1 (6 bases). Germline V lookup: CDR1 SEHNR, CDR2 FQNEAQ (reference sequence). The V and J ends lost 5 bases and 6 bases respectively, with 14 bases between them. This CDR3 contains 13 residues. The chain's CDR3 is CASSRTEGVEQYF. DNA of the CDR3: TGTGCCAGCAGCCGAACCGAGGGGGTCGAGCAGTACTTC. The whole variable domain, remainder taken from reference TRBV7-9 and TRBJ2-7, is DTGVSQNPRHKITKRGQNVTFRCDPISEHNRLYWYRQTLGQGPEFLTYFQNEAQLEKSRLLSDRFSAERPKGSFSTLEIQRTEQGDSAMYLCASSRTEGVEQYFGPGTRLTVT.

This clonotype appeared a single time. V gene TRBV28 combines with J gene TRBJ2-7; D call uncertain. Germline CDR1 reads MDHEN; CDR2 reads SYDVKM. The CDR3 has 13 amino acids. V lost 8 bases to trimming and J lost 4 bases, with 15 bases between them. CDR3 in amino acids: CASASNPTYEQYF. The CDR3 DNA reads as TGTGCCAGCGCTAGTAATCCCACATACGAGCAGTACTTC.

The chain combines TRBV12-3 or TRBV12-4 with TRBJ1-1; D ambiguous. Trimming pared 4 bases from V and 11 bases from J, leaving 20 bases between. This CDR3 region has 14 residues. CDR3 bases: TGTGCCAGCAGTTCCCCCCAGAACCCCCAGTGGGCTTTCTTT. Translation gives CASSSPQNPQWAFF.

Ten or more counts support this clonotype. The chain links TRBV5-6 to TRBJ1-2, with D unresolved. CDR1 and CDR2 from the germline V gene are SGHDT and YYEEEE. The CDR3 covers 16 residues. V lost 0 bases and J 6 bases, leaving 18 bases between the germline ends. This CDR3 is CASSLERTFGSNGYTF. The CDR3, as DNA: TGTGCCAGCAGCTTGGAGCGGACGTTTGGGTCGAATGGCTACACCTTC.

The chain has TRBV3-1 and TRBJ1-1; the D gene is possibly TRBD1 (5 bases). Germline assignment: CDR1 LGHDT and CDR2 YNNKEL (reference sequence). The CDR3 loop spans 14 amino acids. Between the trimmed V and J ends, which lost 3 bases and 5 bases, there was a span of 13 bases. The CDR3 reads CASSHTGTVTEAFF. The CDR3 region has the DNA TGTGCCAGCAGCCATACTGGGACTGTAACTGAAGCTTTCTTT.

This clonotype was detected many times. J is TRBJ2-5 and V is TRBV15; 7 bases agree with TRBD1. V dropped 3 bases and J dropped 4; count of bases not matched to a gene: 11. Germline CDR1 LNHNV, CDR2 YYDKDF (reference sequence). This CDR3 is built from 16 residues. CDR3 in amino acids: CATSSSGTAAGETQYF. The CDR3 coding sequence is TGTGCCACCAGCAGTTCCGGGACAGCCGCGGGAGAGACCCAGTACTTC.

Comment on this clonotype: A much larger clone lies a single base off, so this may be a read error. This chain links TRBV7-2 with TRBJ2-1; D is unclear. The V gene's germline CDR1 is SGHTA and CDR2 FQGNSA. This CDR3 comprises 12 residues. V was trimmed by 1 base and J by 7 bases, leaving 5 bases between them. CDR3 nucleotides: TGTGCCAGCAGCTTAGATGGAAATGAGCAGTTCTTC. It is translated as CASSLDGNEQFF. Filled out from reference TRBV7-2 and TRBJ2-1, the complete variable domain reads GAGVSQSPSNKVTEKGKDVELRCDPISGHTALYWYRQSLGQGLEFLIYFQGNSAPDKSGLPSDRFSAERTGGSVSTLTIQRTQQEDSAVYLCASSLDGNEQFFGPGTRLTVL.

This clonotype was recorded a few times. The chain is built from TRBV4-2 and TRBJ2-7; 7 nucleotides agree with TRBD1. V was clipped by 0 bases and J by 3 bases; unmatched bases: 5. The CDR3 is made up of 15 amino acids. CDR1 is LGHNA and CDR2 is YNFKEQ in the germline V gene. In DNA, the CDR3 is TGTGCCAGCAGCCAAGATACGACAGGGTTCTACGAGCAGTACTTC. Protein product: CASSQDTTGFYEQYF.

This clonotype was seen repeatedly, ten times or more. The CDR3 DNA reads as TGTGCCAGCAGCCGTTACCGGGAGGGGGCAGAAGCTTTCTTT. It codes for CASSRYREGAEAFF. This chain uses TRBV3-1 with TRBJ1-1; 7 bases agree with TRBD1. With 4 bases clipped from V and 8 bases from J, the junction kept 10 bases outside the gene matches. The CDR3 is made up of 14 amino acids. Germline lookup yields CDR1 LGHDT and CDR2 YNNKEL (reference sequence).